Listed below are T cell receptor beta chains from one sample, sequenced in a study of T cell repertoires in cytomegalovirus infection. In TCRdb, the reads were re-called with MiXCR into one record per CDR3 protein. In the table there are 450,000 to 600,000 distinct CDR3 sequences, around 10% of which are singletons. Material for sequencing was PBMCs. These TCRs come from a human donor in good health (CMV status not recorded). Some clones in this sample may be carry-over from other donors' samples. Both conserved end residues are part of each CDR3. Each record gives: clone size, V gene, J gene, D gene, CDR3 protein, CDR3 DNA. The D gene is left open where the match is weak. Clone size appears in some rows only: once, few, many, or a class for an expanded clone.

few	TRBV23-1	TRBJ2-7	TRBD2	CASSQRGTGLVAYEQYF	TGCGCCAGCAGTCAAAGGGGGACGGGACTAGTGGCCTACGAGCAGTACTTC
many	TRBV19	TRBJ2-7	-	CASSEGGGSYEQYF	TGTGCCAGTAGTGAGGGTGGCGGTTCCTACGAGCAGTACTTC
few	TRBV12-3/TRBV12-4	TRBJ2-1	-	CASRGRARDNEQFF	TGTGCCAGCAGGGGGCGCGCTCGCGACAATGAGCAGTTCTTC
many	TRBV28	TRBJ2-5	-	CASKTDHNSPEETQYF	TGTGCCAGCAAAACAGACCACAACTCTCCGGAAGAGACCCAGTACTTC
few	TRBV19	TRBJ2-7	TRBD2	CASSIGGLAPYEQYF	TGTGCCAGTAGTATCGGGGGACTAGCGCCCTACGAGCAGTACTTC
many	TRBV5-1	TRBJ2-1	TRBD2	CASALTSADYNEQFF	TGCGCCAGCGCCTTGACTAGCGCCGACTACAATGAGCAGTTCTTC
-	TRBV20-1	TRBJ2-1	-	CSARETFLFSSYNEQFF	TGCAGTGCTAGAGAGACCTTCCTTTTTAGCTCCTACAATGAGCAGTTCTTC
-	TRBV14	TRBJ1-3	-	CASSHLGRSHSGNTIYF	TGTGCCAGCAGCCATTTGGGTCGGAGTCACTCTGGAAACACCATATATTTT
-	TRBV19	TRBJ1-5	-	CASSTKEDPVWNQPQHF	TGTGCCAGTAGTACCAAAGAGGATCCAGTATGGAATCAGCCCCAGCATTTT
many	TRBV20-1	TRBJ2-1	TRBD2	CSAHTSGRASWEQFF	TGCAGTGCCCATACTAGCGGGAGGGCCTCTTGGGAGCAGTTCTTC
-	TRBV29-1	TRBJ2-2	-	CSVLGRGGELFF	TGCAGCGTTCTGGGACGCGGCGGGGAGCTGTTTTTT